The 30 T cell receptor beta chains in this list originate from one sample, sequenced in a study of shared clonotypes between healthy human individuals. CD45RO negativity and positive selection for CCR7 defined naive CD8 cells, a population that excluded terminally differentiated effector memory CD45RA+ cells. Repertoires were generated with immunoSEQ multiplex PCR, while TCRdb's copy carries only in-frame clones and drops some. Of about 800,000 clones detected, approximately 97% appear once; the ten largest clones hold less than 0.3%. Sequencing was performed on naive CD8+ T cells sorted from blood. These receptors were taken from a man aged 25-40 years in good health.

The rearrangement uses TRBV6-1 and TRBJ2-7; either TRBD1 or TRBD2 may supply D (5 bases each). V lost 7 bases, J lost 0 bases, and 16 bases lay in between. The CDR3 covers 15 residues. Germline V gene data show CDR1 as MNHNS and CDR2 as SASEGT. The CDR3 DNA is TGTGCCAGCAAACTAAATAAGGGGAGCTCCTACGAGCAGTACTTC. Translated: CASKLNKGSSYEQYF.

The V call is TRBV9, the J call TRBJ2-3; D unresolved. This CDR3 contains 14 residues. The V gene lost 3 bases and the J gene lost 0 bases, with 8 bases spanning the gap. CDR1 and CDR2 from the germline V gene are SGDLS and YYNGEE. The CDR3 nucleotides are TGTGCCAGCAGCGCGGCTTCTAGCACAGATACGCAGTATTTT. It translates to CASSAASSTDTQYF.

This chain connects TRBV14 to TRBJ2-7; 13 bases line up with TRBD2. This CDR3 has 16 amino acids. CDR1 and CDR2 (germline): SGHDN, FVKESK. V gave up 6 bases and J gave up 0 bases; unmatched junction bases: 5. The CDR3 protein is CASSPLAGGPSYEQYF. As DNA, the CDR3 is TGTGCCAGCAGTCCACTAGCGGGAGGGCCCTCCTACGAGCAGTACTTC.

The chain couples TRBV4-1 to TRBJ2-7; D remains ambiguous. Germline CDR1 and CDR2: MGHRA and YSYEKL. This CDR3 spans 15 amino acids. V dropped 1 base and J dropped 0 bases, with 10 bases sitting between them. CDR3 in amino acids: CASSQGVTSSYEQYF. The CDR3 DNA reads TGCGCCAGCAGCCAAGGGGTTACCAGCTCCTACGAGCAGTACTTC.

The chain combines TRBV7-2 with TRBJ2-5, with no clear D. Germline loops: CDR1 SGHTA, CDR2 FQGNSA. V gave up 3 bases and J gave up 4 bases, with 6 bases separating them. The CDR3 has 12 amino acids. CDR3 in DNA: TGTGCCAGCAGCTTCCCCCCAGAGACCCAGTACTTC. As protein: CASSFPPETQYF.

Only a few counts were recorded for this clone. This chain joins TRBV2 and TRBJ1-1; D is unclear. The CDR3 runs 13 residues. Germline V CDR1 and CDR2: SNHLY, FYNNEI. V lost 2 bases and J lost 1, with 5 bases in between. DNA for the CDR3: TGTGCCAGCAGTGAACTTGGGAACACTGAAGCTTTCTTT. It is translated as CASSELGNTEAFF.

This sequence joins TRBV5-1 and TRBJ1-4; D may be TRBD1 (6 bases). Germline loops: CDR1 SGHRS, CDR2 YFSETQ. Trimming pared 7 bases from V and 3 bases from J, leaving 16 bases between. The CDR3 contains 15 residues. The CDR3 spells CASRWEGGANEKLFF. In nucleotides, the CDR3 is TGCGCCAGCCGCTGGGAAGGGGGAGCTAATGAAAAACTGTTTTTT.

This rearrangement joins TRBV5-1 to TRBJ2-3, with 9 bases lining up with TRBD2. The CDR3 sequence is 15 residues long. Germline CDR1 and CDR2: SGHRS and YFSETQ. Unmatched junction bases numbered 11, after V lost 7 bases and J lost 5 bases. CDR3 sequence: CASAFSGRIGDTQYF. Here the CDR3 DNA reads TGCGCCAGCGCCTTTAGCGGGAGAATAGGAGATACGCAGTATTTT.

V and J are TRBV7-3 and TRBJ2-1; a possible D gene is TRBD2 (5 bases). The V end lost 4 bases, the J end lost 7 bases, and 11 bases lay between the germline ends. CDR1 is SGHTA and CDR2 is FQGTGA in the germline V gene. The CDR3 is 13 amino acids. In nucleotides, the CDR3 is TGTGCCAGCAGCTCATGGACTGGAAATGAGCAGTTCTTC. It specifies CASSSWTGNEQFF.

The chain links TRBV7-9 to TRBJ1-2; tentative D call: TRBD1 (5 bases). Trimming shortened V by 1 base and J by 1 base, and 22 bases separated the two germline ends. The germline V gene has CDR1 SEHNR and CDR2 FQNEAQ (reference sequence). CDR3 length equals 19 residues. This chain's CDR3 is CASSLVGTGGRRFNYGYTF. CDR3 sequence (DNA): TGTGCCAGCAGCTTAGTAGGAACGGGGGGAAGACGGTTTAACTATGGCTACACCTTC. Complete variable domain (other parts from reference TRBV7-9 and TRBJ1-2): DTGVSQNPRHKITKRGQNVTFRCDPISEHNRLYWYRQTLGQGPEFLTYFQNEAQLEKSRLLSDRFSAERPKGSFSTLEIQRTEQGDSAMYLCASSLVGTGGRRFNYGYTFGSGTRLTVV.

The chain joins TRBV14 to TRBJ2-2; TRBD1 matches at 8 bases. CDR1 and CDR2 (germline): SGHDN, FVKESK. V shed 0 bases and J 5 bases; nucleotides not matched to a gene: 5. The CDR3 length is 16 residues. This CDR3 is CASSQDLDRATGELFF. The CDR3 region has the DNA TGTGCCAGCAGCCAAGACTTGGACAGGGCTACCGGGGAGCTGTTTTTT.

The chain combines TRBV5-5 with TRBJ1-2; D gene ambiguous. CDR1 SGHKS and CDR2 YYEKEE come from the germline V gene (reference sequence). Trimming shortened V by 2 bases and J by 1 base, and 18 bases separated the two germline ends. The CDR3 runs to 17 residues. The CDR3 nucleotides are TGTGCCAGCAGCTTTACAAACGGTCCCGAGTTTAACTATGGCTACACCTTC. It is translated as CASSFTNGPEFNYGYTF.

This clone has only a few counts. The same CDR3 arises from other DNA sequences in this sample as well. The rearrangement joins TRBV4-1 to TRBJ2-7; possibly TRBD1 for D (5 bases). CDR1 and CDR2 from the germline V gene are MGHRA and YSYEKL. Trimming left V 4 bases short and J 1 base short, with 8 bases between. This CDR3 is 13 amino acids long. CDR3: CASSLRQSYEQYF. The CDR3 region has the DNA TGCGCCAGCAGCCTCCGACAGTCCTACGAGCAGTACTTC.

The CDR3 region has the DNA TGCGCCAGCAGCTTCCGATGGTTGGGACTAGCGGATACAGATACGCAGTATTTT. It is translated as CASSFRWLGLADTDTQYF. The chain combines TRBV5-1 with TRBJ2-3; TRBD2 matches 11 bases. Per germline, CDR1 SGHRS and CDR2 YFSETQ. Unmatched junction bases numbered 11, after V lost 2 bases and J lost 3 bases. This CDR3 is 18 amino acids long.

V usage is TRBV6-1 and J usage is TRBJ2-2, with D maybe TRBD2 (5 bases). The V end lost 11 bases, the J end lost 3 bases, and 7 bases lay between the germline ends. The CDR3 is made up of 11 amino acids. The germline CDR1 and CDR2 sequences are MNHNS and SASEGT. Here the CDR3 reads CAGADTGELFF. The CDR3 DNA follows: TGTGCCGGAGCGGACACCGGGGAGCTGTTTTTT.

The CDR3 spells CASSFQVGQNTYEQYF. The CDR3 DNA reads as TGTGCCAGCAGTTTCCAGGTGGGACAGAATACCTACGAGCAGTACTTC. The rearrangement uses TRBV28 and TRBJ2-7; TRBD1 aligns across 7 bases. This CDR3 comprises 16 residues. CDR1 is MDHEN and CDR2 is SYDVKM in the germline V gene. The V and J ends lost 3 bases and 2 bases, in that order; junction bases with no gene match: 10.

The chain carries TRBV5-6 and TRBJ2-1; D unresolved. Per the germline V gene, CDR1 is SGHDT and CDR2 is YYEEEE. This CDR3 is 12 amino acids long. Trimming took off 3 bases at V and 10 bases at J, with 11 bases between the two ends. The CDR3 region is CASSSIDLEQFF. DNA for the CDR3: TGTGCCAGCAGCTCGATCGATTTAGAGCAGTTCTTC.

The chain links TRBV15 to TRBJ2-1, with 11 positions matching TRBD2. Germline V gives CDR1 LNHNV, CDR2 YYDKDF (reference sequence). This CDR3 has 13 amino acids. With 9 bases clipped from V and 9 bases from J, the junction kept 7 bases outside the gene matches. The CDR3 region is CATSGRALGEQFF. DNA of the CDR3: TGTGCCACTAGCGGGAGGGCCCTCGGTGAGCAGTTCTTC.

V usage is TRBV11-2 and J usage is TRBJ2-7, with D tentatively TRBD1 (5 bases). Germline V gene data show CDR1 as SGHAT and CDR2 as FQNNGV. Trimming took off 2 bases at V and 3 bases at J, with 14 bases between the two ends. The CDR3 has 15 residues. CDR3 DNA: TGTGCCAGCAGCTTACAGGGAAGTCTCCGCTACGAGCAGTACTTC. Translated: CASSLQGSLRYEQYF.

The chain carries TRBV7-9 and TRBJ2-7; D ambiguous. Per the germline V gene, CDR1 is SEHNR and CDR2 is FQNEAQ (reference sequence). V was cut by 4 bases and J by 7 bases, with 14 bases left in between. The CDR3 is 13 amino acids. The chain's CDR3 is CASSSTPYVEQYF. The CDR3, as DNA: TGTGCCAGCAGCTCGACACCGTACGTGGAGCAGTACTTC.

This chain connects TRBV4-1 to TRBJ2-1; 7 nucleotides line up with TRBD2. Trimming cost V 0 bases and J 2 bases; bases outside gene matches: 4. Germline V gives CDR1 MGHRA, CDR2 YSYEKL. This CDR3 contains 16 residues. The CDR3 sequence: CASSQEGGSPYNEQFF. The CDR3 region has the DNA TGCGCCAGCAGCCAAGAGGGGGGGAGTCCCTACAATGAGCAGTTCTTC.

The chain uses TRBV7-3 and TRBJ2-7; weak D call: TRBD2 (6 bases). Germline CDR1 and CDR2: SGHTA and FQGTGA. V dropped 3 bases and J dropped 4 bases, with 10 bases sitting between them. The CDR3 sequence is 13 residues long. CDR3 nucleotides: TGTGCCAGCAGCTTTGGGAGCGGGTACGAGCAGTACTTC. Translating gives CASSFGSGYEQYF.

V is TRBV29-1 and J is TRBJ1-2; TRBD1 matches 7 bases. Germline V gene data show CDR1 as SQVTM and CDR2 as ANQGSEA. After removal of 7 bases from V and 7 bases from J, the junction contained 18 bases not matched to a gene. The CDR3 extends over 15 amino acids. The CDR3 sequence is CSAGDPLDRRRGYTF. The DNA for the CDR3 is TGCAGCGCTGGCGACCCCCTGGACAGGCGCCGTGGCTACACCTTC.

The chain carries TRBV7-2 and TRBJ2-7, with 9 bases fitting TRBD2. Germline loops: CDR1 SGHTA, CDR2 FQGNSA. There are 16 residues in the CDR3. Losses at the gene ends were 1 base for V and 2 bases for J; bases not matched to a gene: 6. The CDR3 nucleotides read TGTGCCAGCAGCTTAGAGCTAGCGGGAACCACCTACGAGCAGTACTTC. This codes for CASSLELAGTTYEQYF.

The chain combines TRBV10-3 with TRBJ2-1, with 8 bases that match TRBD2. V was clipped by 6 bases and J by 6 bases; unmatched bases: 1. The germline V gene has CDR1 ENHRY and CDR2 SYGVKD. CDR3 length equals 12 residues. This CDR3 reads CAISSGSNEQFF. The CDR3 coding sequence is TGTGCCATCAGCAGCGGGAGCAATGAGCAGTTCTTC.

The CDR3 spells CSVEETGRHEQYF. The DNA of the CDR3 is TGCAGCGTTGAAGAAACAGGTCGCCACGAGCAGTACTTC. The V gene is TRBV29-1, the J gene TRBJ2-7; TRBD1 might be the D (5 bases). Germline V gives CDR1 SQVTM, CDR2 ANQGSEA. Trimming removed 0 bases from V and 5 bases from J, with 11 bases in between. The CDR3 has 13 amino acids.

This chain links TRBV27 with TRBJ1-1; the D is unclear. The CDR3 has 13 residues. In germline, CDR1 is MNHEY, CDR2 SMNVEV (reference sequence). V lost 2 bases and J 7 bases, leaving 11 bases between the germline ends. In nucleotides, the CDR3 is TGTGCCAGCAGTTTAGCGGAGGGAGGTGAAGCTTTCTTT. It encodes CASSLAEGGEAFF.

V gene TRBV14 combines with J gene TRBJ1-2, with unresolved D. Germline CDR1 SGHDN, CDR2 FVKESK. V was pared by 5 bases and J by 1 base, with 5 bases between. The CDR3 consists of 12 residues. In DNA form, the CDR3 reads TGTGCCAGCAGCTACAATAACTATGGCTACACCTTC. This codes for CASSYNNYGYTF.

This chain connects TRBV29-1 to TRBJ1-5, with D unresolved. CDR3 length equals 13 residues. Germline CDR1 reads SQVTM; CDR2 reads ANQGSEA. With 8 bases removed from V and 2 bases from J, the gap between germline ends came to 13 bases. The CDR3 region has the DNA TGCAGCCCAGTGAACTCGGGCAATCAGCCCCAGCATTTT. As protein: CSPVNSGNQPQHF.

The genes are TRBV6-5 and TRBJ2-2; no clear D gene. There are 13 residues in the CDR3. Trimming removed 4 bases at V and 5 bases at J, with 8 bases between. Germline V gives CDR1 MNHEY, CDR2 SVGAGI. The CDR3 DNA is TGTGCCAGCAGTTTTGCCTTGACCGGGGAGCTGTTTTTT. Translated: CASSFALTGELFF.